Here is one T cell receptor beta chain with its context. The antigen is not known. This sample was included in a study of cytomegalovirus exposure and HLA in healthy donors. Both 60 Vbeta primers and 13 Jbeta primers went into the PCR. Data came from immunoSEQ multiplex PCR; TCRdb stores just in-frame clones and leaves some out. The table includes 150,000 to 200,000 clones, over 60% detected once. General observations from the study: The sole available immune exposure information was CMV serostatus. The majority of CMV-associated TCR beta chains were reported as apparently HLA-restricted in a later analysis.

Germline V gene lookup returns CDR1 MGHRA and CDR2 YSYEKL. Trimming took 4 bases from V and 0 from J; bases not matched to a gene: 5. The CDR3 length is 16 residues. This clonotype was sampled from a girl aged 10 to 17 in good health and CMV-seronegative. This chain links TRBV4-1 with TRBJ1-4; 7 positions agree with TRBD1. Sequences were obtained from PBMCs. The DNA for the CDR3 is TGCGCCAGCAGCCGAGGGACAGCCCCAACTAATGAAAAACTGTTTTTT. This translates into CASSRGTAPTNEKLFF.